The entry that follows covers one T cell receptor beta chain sequence. Antigen unknown. cDNA synthesis used the whole RNA isolate, giving expressed TCRB sequences. Produced via immunoSEQ multiplex PCR; TCRdb's table is partial and in-frame only. The sample carries hundreds of thousands of clones, around 9.3% recorded once. This sample was included in a study of beta chain features in type 1 diabetes. The study, taken as a whole, reports: Moderately but significantly shorter TCRB CDR3s were found in Type 1 diabetes patients in all four CD4+ subsets.

The CDR3 loop spans 14 amino acids. V was clipped by 6 bases and J by 1 base, with 12 bases between them. Germline-derived CDR1 and CDR2 are KGHSH and LQKENI. The V gene is TRBV18, the J gene TRBJ2-5, with D perhaps matching TRBD1 (6 bases). Sequencing was carried out using central memory CD4+ T cells from blood. The TCR sequence derives from a man younger than 45 with type 1 diabetes. CDR3 sequence reads: CASSSDSGQETQYF. The DNA of the CDR3 is TGTGCCAGCTCCTCGGACAGTGGCCAAGAGACCCAGTACTTC.